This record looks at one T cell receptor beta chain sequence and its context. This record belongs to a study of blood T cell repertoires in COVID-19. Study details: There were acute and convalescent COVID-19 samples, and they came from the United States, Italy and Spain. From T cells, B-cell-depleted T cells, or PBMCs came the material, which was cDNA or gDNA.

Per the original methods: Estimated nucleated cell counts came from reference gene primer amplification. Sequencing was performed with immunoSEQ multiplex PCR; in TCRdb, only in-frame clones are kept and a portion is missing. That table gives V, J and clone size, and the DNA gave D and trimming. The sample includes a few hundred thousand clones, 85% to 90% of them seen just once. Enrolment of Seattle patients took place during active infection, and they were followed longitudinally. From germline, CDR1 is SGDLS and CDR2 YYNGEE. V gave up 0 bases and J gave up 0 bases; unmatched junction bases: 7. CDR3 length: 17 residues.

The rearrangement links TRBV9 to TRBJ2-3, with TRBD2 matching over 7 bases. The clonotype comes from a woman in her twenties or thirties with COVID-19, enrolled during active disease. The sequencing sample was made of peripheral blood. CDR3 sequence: CASSVGRRGLSTDTQYF. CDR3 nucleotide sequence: TGTGCCAGCAGCGTAGGGCGGCGGGGGTTAAGCACAGATACGCAGTATTTT.